The sequence of this TCR beta chain was determined in a study of blood T cell repertoires in COVID-19. In the source study's methods: Reference gene primer amplification yielded estimated nucleated cell counts. Generated by immunoSEQ multiplex PCR, the TCRdb table keeps only in-frame clones and is missing some. That table furnishes V, J and clone size, whereas the DNA furnished D and trimming. Of roughly 65,000 clones listed, over 70% were seen once; the top ten hold approximately 15%. The junction had 9 bases not matched to a gene; V was cut back by 5 bases and J by 7 bases. This CDR3 region has 15 residues. Germline CDR1 SGHVS, CDR2 FNYEAQ.

This sequence joins TRBV7-6 and TRBJ1-4; 8 bases align to TRBD1. The sample taken for sequencing was peripheral blood. This TCR came from a man aged 55 to 69 with acute or convalescent COVID-19. The CDR3 sequence is CASSKGQGFFEKLFF. CDR3 nucleotides: TGTGCCAGCAGCAAAGGACAGGGCTTTTTTGAAAAACTGTTTTTT. The full variable domain, its missing parts supplied by reference TRBV7-6 and TRBJ1-4, is GAGVSQSPRYKVTKRGQDVALRCDPISGHVSLYWYRQALGQGPEFLTYFNYEAQQDKSGLPNDRFSAERPEGSISTLTIQRTEQRDSAMYRCASSKGQGFFEKLFFGSGTQLSVL.